This TCR beta chain was captured by sequencing in a study of CD8+CD57+ T cells in acquired aplastic anemia. Study summary: Healthy-donor CD4+ cells averaged about 10 million reads.

The TCR beta profiling, which covered VDJ combination and CDR3 sequence, was carried out using genomic DNA as the template. TCRdb called the reads again in MiXCR, with one record for every CDR3 protein. The table records around 68,000 distinct CDR3 sequences, approximately 51% of them present only once. In its sample, this clonotype was seen many times. Antigen unknown. Germline loops: CDR1 SEHNR, CDR2 FQNEAQ (reference sequence). V was pared by 1 base and J by 5 bases, with 9 bases between. CDR3 length equals 13 residues. Points from the study as a whole: No significant difference in CD8+ Simpson's diversity was found between patients and controls. Found in both controls and patients were twenty-nine CD8+ CDR3 sequences.

The sequence came from a human donor in good health, serving as a control. The sequencing sample was made of sorted CD4+, CD8+, or CD8+CD57+ T cells (not recorded which) from PBMCs. The gene calls are TRBV7-9 and TRBJ2-7, with D perhaps TRBD1 (5 bases). The DNA of the CDR3 is TGTGCCAGCAGCTTAGGTAGGGGAAACGAGCAGTACTTC. As protein: CASSLGRGNEQYF.